The 5 T cell receptor beta chains below all came from one sample that was sequenced in a study of PD-L1 blockade in urothelial cancer. Time point described: pretreatment peripheral blood. Profiling relied on immunoSEQ multiplex PCR, and the TCRdb table lists in-frame clones only, not all of them. The table records under 95,000 clones, 84% of them present only once. The specimen was PBMCs, collected around atezolizumab (anti-PD-L1) treatment. The receptors were gathered from a man aged 60 to 69 with urothelial cancer.

The chain uses TRBV2 and TRBJ1-4; D perhaps matches TRBD1 (5 bases). V was trimmed by 4 bases and J by 5 bases, leaving 14 bases between them. Germline V gives CDR1 SNHLY, CDR2 FYNNEI. The CDR3 is 15 amino acids. CDR3 amino acids: CASSGQGGPNEKLFF. The DNA for the CDR3 is TGTGCCAGCAGTGGGCAGGGAGGGCCCAATGAAAAACTGTTTTTT.

This sequence joins TRBV7-3 and TRBJ2-2; D is perhaps TRBD2 (7 bases). Trimming cost V 6 bases and J 5 bases, with 13 bases left between them. The CDR3 contains 14 residues. Germline values: CDR1 SGHTA, CDR2 FQGTGA. As DNA, the CDR3 is TGTGCCAGCAGGGGAGGGGGAAGAACCGGGGAGCTGTTTTTT. This encodes CASRGGGRTGELFF.

The chain carries TRBV2 and TRBJ2-3, with 7 bases matching TRBD1. The CDR3 length is 15 residues. Trimming took 0 bases from V and 4 from J; bases not matched to a gene: 4. Germline lookup yields CDR1 SNHLY and CDR2 FYNNEI. The CDR3 DNA sequence: TGTGCCAGCAGTGAAGCTTCAGGGGGAGCAGATACGCAGTATTTT. It yields the protein CASSEASGGADTQYF.

Of note for this clone: The junction departs from the called germline gene at one end, perhaps through a read error. This sequence joins TRBV15 and TRBJ1-4; D is undetermined. Per germline, CDR1 LNHNV and CDR2 YYDKDF (reference sequence). CDR3 length: 14 amino acids. CDR3 residues: CATSRGLTNDKLFF. The CDR3 nucleotides read TGTGCCACCAGCAGAGGGTTAACTAATGACAAACTGTTTTTT.

V gene TRBV6-5 combines with J gene TRBJ2-7, with 7 bases that match TRBD1. V was pared by 10 bases and J by 2 bases, with 14 bases of the junction left unmatched. Looked up from germline, CDR1 is MNHEY and CDR2 is SVGAGI. The CDR3 loop spans 15 amino acids. In DNA form, the CDR3 reads TGTGCCACCAATTACGGGGCAGGGGGTACCTACGAGCAGTACTTC. Translated: CATNYGAGGTYEQYF.